The sequence of this T cell receptor beta chain was determined in a study of T-cell memory formation after mild COVID-19. Study-wide points: Among CD4+ contracting clones, most were CM and EM, and CD8+ ones EMRA. The study detected some responding clones in pre-infection memory, suggesting cross-reactive memory joined.

Using constant-segment primers, 5'RACE produced TCR alpha and TCR beta cDNA libraries carrying sample barcodes and UMIs. Each CDR3 protein is one row after TCRdb ran MiXCR on the 5' RACE reads. The sample lists more than 350,000 distinct CDR3 sequences; roughly 15% were seen once. The V and J ends lost 7 bases and 0 bases respectively, with 4 bases between them. The CDR3 length is 12 residues. This clonotype was picked up a small number of times. Its target is not known. This chain uses TRBV12-3 or TRBV12-4 with TRBJ2-1; D unclear. The sample consisted of PBMCs or a T cell subset sorted from them (not recorded which). This sequence was found in a man aged 18 to 29 who had mild COVID-19 (a few samples of this study predate the infection). Cell type and time point are not known. The CDR3 is CASTHSYNEQFF. DNA for the CDR3: TGTGCCAGCACGCACTCCTACAATGAGCAGTTCTTC.